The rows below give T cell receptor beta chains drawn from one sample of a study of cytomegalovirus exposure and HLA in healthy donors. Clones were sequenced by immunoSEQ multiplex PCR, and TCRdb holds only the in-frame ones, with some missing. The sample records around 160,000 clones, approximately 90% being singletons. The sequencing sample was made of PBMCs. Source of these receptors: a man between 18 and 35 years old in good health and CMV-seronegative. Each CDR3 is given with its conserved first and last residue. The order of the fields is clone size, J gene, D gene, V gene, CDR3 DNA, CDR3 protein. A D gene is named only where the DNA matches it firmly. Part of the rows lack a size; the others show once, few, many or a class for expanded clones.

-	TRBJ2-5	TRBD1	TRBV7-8	TGTGCCAGCAGCCCCTTAGGGACAGGAGAGACCCAGTACTTC	CASSPLGTGETQYF
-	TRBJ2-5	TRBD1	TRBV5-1	TGCGCCAGCAGCTTGGTTCGGACAGGGGTCGAAGAGACCCAGTACTTC	CASSLVRTGVEETQYF
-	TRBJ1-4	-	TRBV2	TGTGCCAGCAGTGAAGGGGGAGCCACTAATGAAAAACTGTTTTTT	CASSEGGATNEKLFF
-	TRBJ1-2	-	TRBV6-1	TGTGCCAGCACCCCGACCGCGGGGGGCGAAGGTGGCTACACCTTC	CASTPTAGGEGGYTF
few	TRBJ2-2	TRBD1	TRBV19	TGTGCCAGTAGAGCAGGACAGGGAAACACCGGGGAGCTGTTTTTT	CASRAGQGNTGELFF
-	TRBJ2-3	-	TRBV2	TGTGCCAGCAGTGTGGGAGCGGTGACAGATACGCAGTATTTT	CASSVGAVTDTQYF
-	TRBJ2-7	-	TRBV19	TGTGCCAGTAGTTGGGCCGCAGGGGAGTGGGAGCAGTACTTC	CASSWAAGEWEQYF
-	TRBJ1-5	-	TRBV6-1	TGTGCCAGCAGTGAGGGACATCTGCTGGGCACCAATCAGCCCCAGCATTTT	CASSEGHLLGTNQPQHF
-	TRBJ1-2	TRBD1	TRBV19	TGTGCCAGTAGTTTGTATCCGGGACAGGGCTATGGCTACACCTTC	CASSLYPGQGYGYTF
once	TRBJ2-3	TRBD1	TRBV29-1	TGCAGCGCAGGGACAGTCTACACAGATACGCAGTATTTT	CSAGTVYTDTQYF
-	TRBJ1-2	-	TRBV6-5	TGTGCCAGGGGTTGTGGCCCTTACTATCATGGCTACACCTTC	CARGCGPYYHGYTF
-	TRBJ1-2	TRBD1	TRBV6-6	TGTGCCAGCAGTTATTCGGGACAGGGGGAAGGCTACACCTTC	CASSYSGQGEGYTF
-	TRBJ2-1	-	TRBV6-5	TGTGCCAGCAGTTCCGGGACACTCGGGCGCCATGAGCAGTTCTTC	CASSSGTLGRHEQFF
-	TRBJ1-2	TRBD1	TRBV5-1	TGCGCCAGCAGCTTGGCATTCTCAGGGGGCGCTAACTATGGCTACACCTTC	CASSLAFSGGANYGYTF
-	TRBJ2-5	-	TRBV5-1	TGCGCCAGCAGTTTGAGACAGTCCCAAGAGACCCAGTACTTC	CASSLRQSQETQYF
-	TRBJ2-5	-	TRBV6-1	TGTGCCAGCAGCCGAGGACTGTGGGGAGAGACCCAGTACTTC	CASSRGLWGETQYF
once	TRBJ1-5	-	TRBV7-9	TGTGCCAGCAGCATCTTCAATCAGCCCCAGCATTTT	CASSIFNQPQHF
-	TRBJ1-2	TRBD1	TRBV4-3	TGCGCCAGCAGCCAAGCCCAAACCCCACAGGGGGCGGGATATGGCTACACCTTC	CASSQAQTPQGAGYGYTF
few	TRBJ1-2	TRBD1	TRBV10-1	TGCGCCAGCAGGGCCAGTGGACAGGGCAGTGGCTACACCTTC	CASRASGQGSGYTF
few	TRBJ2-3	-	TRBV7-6	TGTGCCAGCAGCTTAGCTGGGGGCGCAGATACGCAGTATTTT	CASSLAGGADTQYF
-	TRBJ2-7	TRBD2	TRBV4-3	TGCGCCAGCAGCCAAGAACGGACTGTAGCGGGAGACCCCTACGAGCAGTACTTC	CASSQERTVAGDPYEQYF
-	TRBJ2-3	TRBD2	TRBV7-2	TGTGCCAGCAGCTTAAAAGGGACTAGCGCCGATACGCAGTATTTT	CASSLKGTSADTQYF
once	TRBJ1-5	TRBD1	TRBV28	TGTGCCACCACAGGGGGCGGGCAGCCCCAGCATTTT	CATTGGGQPQHF
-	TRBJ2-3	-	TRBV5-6	TGTGCCAGCAGGAGTCTAGCGAGCTCAGATACGCAGTATTTT	CASRSLASSDTQYF
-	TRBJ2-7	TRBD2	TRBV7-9	TGTGCCAGCAGCTTAGGAGCGGGAGAATACGAGCAGTACTTC	CASSLGAGEYEQYF
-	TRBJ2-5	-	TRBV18	TGTGCCAGCTCACCACTTTTAAAGACCCAGTACTTC	CASSPLLKTQYF
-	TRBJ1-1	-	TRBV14	TGTGCCAGCAGCCTCGCCGCAGGGGCGAACACTGAAGCTTTCTTT	CASSLAAGANTEAFF
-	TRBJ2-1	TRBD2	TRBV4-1	TGCGCCAGCAGCGAAACCGGGACTAGCTACAATGAGCAGTTCTTC	CASSETGTSYNEQFF
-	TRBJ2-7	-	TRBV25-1	TGTGCCAGCAGTGACGGAGTCTACGAGCAGTACTTC	CASSDGVYEQYF
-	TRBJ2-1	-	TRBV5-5	TGTGCCAGCAGCTACTCACAGGTCCTTGGAAATGAGCAGTTCTTC	CASSYSQVLGNEQFF
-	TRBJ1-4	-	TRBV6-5	TGTGCCAGCAGTTCTGGCGGGGATGAAAAACTGTTTTTT	CASSSGGDEKLFF